This T cell receptor (beta chain) is drawn from a study of blood T cell repertoires in COVID-19. For the study at large: COVID-19 samples from acute and convalescent phases originated in the United States, Italy and Spain. Nucleic acid was either cDNA or gDNA, and it came from T cells, B-cell-depleted T cells, or PBMCs.

The CDR3 consists of 16 residues. Germline loops: CDR1 KGHDR, CDR2 SFDVKD. Trimming cost V 3 bases and J 0 bases, with 12 bases left between them. How the authors handled the data: Estimation of nucleated cell counts relied on the amplification of reference gene primers. Repertoires were generated with immunoSEQ multiplex PCR, while TCRdb's copy carries only in-frame clones and drops some. Clone size and the V and J calls come from that table; the DNA yielded D and trimming. The profile covers 200,000 to 300,000 clones, with about four fifths appearing a single time and 6.5% to 8.5% taken by the ten largest. A Seattle source enrolled patients during active infection and followed them longitudinally.

This sequence was found in a woman of 80 years or more with COVID-19, enrolled during active disease. Source material: peripheral blood. The J gene is TRBJ2-3, the V gene TRBV24-1, with D possibly TRBD1 on 5 matching bases. DNA of the CDR3: TGTGCCACCAGTGATCCCGACAGAGCCAGCACAGATACGCAGTATTTT. The encoded protein is CATSDPDRASTDTQYF.